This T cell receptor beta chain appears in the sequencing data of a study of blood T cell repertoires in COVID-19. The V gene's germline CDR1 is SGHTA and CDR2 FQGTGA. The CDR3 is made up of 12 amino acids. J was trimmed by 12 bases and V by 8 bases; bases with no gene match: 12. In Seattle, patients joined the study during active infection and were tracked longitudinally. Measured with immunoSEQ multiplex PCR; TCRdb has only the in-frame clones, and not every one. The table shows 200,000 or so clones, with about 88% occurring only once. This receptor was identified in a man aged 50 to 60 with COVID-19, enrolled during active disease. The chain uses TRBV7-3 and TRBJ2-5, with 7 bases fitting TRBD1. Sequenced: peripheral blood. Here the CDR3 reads CASVDGLGQKYF. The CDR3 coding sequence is TGTGCCAGCGTCGACGGATTGGGACAGAAGTACTTC.